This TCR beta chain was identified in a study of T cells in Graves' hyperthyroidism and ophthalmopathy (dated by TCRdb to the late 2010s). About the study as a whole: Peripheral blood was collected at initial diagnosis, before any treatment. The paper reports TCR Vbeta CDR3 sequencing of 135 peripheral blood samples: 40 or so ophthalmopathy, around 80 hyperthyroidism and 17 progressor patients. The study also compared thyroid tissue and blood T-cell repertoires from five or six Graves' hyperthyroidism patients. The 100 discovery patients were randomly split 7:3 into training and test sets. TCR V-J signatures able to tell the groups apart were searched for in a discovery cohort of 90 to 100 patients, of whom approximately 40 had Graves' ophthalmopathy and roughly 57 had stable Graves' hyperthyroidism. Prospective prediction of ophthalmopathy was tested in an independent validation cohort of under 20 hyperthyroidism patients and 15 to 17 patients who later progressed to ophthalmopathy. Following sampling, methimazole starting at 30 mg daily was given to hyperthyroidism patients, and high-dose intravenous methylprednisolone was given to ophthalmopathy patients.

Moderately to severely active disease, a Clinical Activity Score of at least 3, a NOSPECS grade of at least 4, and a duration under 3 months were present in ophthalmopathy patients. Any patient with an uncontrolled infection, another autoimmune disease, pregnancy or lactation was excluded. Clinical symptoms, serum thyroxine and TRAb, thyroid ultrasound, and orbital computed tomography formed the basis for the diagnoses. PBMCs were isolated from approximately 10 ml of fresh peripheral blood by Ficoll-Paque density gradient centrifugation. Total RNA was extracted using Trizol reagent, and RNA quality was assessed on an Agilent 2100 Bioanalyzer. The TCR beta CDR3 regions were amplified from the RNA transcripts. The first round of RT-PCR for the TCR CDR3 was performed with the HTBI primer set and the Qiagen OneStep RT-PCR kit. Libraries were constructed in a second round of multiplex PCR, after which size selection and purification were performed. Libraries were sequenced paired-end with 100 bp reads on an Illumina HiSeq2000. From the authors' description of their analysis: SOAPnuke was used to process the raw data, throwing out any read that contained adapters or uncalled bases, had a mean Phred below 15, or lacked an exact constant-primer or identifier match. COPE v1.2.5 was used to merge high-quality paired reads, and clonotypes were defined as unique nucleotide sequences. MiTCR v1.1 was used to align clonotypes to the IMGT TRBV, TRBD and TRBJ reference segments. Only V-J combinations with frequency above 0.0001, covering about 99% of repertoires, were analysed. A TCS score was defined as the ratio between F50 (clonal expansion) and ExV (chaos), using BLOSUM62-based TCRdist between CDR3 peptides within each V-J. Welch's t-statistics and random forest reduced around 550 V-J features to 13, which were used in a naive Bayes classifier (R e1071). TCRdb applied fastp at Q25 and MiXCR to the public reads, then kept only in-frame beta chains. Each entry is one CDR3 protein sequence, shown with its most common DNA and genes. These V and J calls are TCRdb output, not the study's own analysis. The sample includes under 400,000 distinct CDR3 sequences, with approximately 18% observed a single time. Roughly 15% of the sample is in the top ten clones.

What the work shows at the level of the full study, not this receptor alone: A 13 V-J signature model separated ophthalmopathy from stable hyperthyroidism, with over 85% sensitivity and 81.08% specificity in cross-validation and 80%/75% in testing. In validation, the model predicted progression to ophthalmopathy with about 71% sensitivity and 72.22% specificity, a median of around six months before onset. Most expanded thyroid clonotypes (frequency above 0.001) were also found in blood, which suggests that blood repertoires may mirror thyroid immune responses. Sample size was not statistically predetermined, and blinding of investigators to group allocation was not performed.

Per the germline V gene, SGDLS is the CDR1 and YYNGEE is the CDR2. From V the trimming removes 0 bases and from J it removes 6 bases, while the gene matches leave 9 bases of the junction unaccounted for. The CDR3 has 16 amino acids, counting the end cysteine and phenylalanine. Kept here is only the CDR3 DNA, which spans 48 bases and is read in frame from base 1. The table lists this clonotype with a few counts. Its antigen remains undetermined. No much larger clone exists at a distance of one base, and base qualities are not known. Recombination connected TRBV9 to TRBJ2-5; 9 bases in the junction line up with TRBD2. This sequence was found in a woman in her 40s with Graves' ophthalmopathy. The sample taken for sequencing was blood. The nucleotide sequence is TGTGCCAGCAGCGTAGCGGCTAGCGGGATTTCTAAGACCCAGTACTTC. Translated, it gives CASSVAASGISKTQYF.